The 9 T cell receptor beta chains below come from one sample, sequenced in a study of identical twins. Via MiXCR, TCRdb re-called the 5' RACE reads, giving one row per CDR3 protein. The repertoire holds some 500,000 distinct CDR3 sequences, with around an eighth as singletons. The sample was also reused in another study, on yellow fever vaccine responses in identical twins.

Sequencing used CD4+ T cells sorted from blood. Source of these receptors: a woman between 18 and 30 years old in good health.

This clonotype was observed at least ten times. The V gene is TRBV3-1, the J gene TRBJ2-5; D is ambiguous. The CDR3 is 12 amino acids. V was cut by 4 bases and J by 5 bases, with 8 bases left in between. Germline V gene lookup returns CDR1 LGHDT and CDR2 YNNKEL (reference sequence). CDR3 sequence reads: CASSRMGETQYF. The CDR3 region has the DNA TGTGCCAGCAGCCGGATGGGGGAGACCCAGTACTTC.

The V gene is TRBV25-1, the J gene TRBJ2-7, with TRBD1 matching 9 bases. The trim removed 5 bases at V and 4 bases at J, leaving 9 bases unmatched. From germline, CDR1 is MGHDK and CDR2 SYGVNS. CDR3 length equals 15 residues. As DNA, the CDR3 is TGTGCCAGCAGTCAAACGACAGGGGGGAAGTACGAGCAGTACTTC. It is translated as CASSQTTGGKYEQYF.

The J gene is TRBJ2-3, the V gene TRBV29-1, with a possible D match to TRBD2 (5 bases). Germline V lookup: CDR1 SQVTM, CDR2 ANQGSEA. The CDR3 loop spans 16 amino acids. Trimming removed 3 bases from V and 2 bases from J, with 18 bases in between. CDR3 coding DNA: TGCAGCGTTGATGGAGGCGCTAGGGCTTTCACAGATACGCAGTATTTT. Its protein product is CSVDGGARAFTDTQYF.

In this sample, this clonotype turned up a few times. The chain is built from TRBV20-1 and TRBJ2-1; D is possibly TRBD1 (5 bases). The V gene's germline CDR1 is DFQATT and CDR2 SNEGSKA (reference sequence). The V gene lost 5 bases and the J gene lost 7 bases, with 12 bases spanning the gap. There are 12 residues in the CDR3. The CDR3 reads CSAFYDSNEQFF. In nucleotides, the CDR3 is TGCAGTGCTTTTTACGACAGTAATGAGCAGTTCTTC.

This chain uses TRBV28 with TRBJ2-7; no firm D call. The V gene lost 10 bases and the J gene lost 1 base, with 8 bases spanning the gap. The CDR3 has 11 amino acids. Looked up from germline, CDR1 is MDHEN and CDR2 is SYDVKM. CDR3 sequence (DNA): TGTGCCACCCTTGGTTCCTACGAGCAGTACTTC. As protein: CATLGSYEQYF.

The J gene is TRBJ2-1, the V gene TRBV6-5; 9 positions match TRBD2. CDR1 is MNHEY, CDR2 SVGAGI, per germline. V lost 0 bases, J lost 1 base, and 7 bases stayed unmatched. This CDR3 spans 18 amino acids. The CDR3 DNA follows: TGTGCCAGCAGTTACTCGGAACTAGCGGGCGTTTCCTACAATGAGCAGTTCTTC. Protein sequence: CASSYSELAGVSYNEQFF.

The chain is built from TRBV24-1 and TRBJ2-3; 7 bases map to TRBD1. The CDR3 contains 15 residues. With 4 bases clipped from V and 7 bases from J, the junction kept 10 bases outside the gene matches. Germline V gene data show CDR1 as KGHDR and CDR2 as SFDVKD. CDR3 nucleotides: TGTGCCACCAGTGAACTTACACAGGGGAAAAATACGCAGTATTTT. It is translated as CATSELTQGKNTQYF.

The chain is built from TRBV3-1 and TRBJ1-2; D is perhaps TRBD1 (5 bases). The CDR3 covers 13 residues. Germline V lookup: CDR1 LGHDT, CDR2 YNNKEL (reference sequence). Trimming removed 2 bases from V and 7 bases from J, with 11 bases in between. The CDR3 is CASSQYQGRGYTF. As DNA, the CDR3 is TGTGCCAGCAGCCAATATCAGGGTCGTGGCTACACCTTC.

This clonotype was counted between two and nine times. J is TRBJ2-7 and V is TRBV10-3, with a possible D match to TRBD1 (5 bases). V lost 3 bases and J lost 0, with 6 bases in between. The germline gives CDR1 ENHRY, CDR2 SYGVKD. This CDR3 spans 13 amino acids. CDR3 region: CAISEQVSYEQYF. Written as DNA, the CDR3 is TGTGCCATCAGTGAACAGGTCTCCTACGAGCAGTACTTC.